These T cell receptor beta chains were read from a single sample in a study of PD-1 blockade in classical Hodgkin lymphoma. Clones were sequenced by immunoSEQ multiplex PCR, and TCRdb holds only the in-frame ones, with some missing. Of approximately 9,300 clones in the sample, around two thirds were seen once. The sequencing used CD4+ T cells from blood, collected at baseline. The source is a human donor with classical Hodgkin lymphoma. CDR3s include the opening cysteine and the closing phenylalanine or tryptophan. D genes are given only for firm matches. A clone size is listed for some rows: how often the clone was seen (once, few, many), or a class if it is expanded.

abundance: -
d_gene: -
v_gene: TRBV19
j_gene: TRBJ1-4
CDR3nt: TGTGCCAGTGCCCCTACAGCTAATGAAAAACTGTTTTTT
CDR3aa: CASAPTANEKLFF

abundance: few
d_gene: -
v_gene: TRBV6-6
j_gene: TRBJ2-7
CDR3nt: TGTGCCAGCAGGGCAGGGTCAGGGTCCTACGAGCAGTACTTC
CDR3aa: CASRAGSGSYEQYF

abundance: -
d_gene: TRBD2
v_gene: TRBV9
j_gene: TRBJ2-2
CDR3nt: TGTGCCAGCAGCGTCACTAGCGGGAGGGCCTCGAACACCGGGGAGCTGTTTTTT
CDR3aa: CASSVTSGRASNTGELFF

abundance: once
d_gene: TRBD2
v_gene: TRBV4-1
j_gene: TRBJ2-4
CDR3nt: TGCGCCAGCAGCCAAGTGGCAAGGCGAACTAGCGGAGAAGCCAAAAACATTCAGTACTTC
CDR3aa: CASSQVARRTSGEAKNIQYF

abundance: -
d_gene: -
v_gene: TRBV12-5
j_gene: TRBJ2-1
CDR3nt: TGTGCTAGTGGTCTTGACCGGGACCAGCGGCGAGTTGCGGTCTTC
CDR3aa: CASGLDRDQRRVAVF

abundance: -
d_gene: TRBD1
v_gene: TRBV11-2
j_gene: TRBJ1-5
CDR3nt: TGTGCCAGCAGCTTGGGACAGTTCAATCAGCCCCAGCATTTT
CDR3aa: CASSLGQFNQPQHF

abundance: -
d_gene: -
v_gene: TRBV30
j_gene: TRBJ1-5
CDR3nt: TGTGCCTGGGCCGGACGGAACAATCAGCCCCAGCATTTT
CDR3aa: CAWAGRNNQPQHF

abundance: -
d_gene: TRBD1
v_gene: TRBV15
j_gene: TRBJ2-7
CDR3nt: TGTGCCACCAGCAGGGGTGGACAGGGAAGCTCCTACGAGCAGTACTTC
CDR3aa: CATSRGGQGSSYEQYF

abundance: -
d_gene: TRBD1
v_gene: TRBV6-5
j_gene: TRBJ2-5
CDR3nt: TGTGCCAGCAGTTCGACTTGGGACAGGGTGGAGACCCAGTACTTC
CDR3aa: CASSSTWDRVETQYF

abundance: few
d_gene: -
v_gene: TRBV6-5
j_gene: TRBJ1-3
CDR3nt: TGTGCCAGCAGTGACTCCATAAACACCATATATTTT
CDR3aa: CASSDSINTIYF

abundance: -
d_gene: -
v_gene: TRBV25-1
j_gene: TRBJ2-1
CDR3nt: TGTGCCAGCAGTGATCGCCAACTAGCCCACAATGAGCAGTTCTTC
CDR3aa: CASSDRQLAHNEQFF